Reported below is one TCR beta chain. The data derive from a study of CD8+CD57+ T cells in acquired aplastic anemia. The CDR3 totals 13 residues. The ends were cut back, 5 bases at V and 1 base at J, with 8 bases in the middle. Per germline, CDR1 MGHDK and CDR2 SYGVNS. Investigators profiled TCR beta VDJ and CDR3 from genomic DNA template. Via MiXCR, TCRdb re-called the reads, giving one row per CDR3 protein. The table lists 100,000 to 120,000 distinct CDR3 sequences, 40% to 65% of them singletons. The chain is built from TRBV25-1 and TRBJ1-1, with unresolved D. This clonotype was sampled from a human donor in good health, serving as a control. Sequenced material: sorted CD4+, CD8+, or CD8+CD57+ T cells (not recorded which) from PBMCs. The CDR3 DNA follows: TGTGCCAGCAGTAAAGCTGAGAACACTGAAGCTTTCTTT. Translation: CASSKAENTEAFF. The full variable domain, its missing parts supplied by reference TRBV25-1 and TRBJ1-1, is EADIYQTPRYLVIGTGKKITLECSQTMGHDKMYWYQQDPGMELHLIHYSYGVNSTEKGDLSSESTVSRIRTEHFPLTLESARPSHTSQYLCASSKAENTEAFFGQGTRLTVV.